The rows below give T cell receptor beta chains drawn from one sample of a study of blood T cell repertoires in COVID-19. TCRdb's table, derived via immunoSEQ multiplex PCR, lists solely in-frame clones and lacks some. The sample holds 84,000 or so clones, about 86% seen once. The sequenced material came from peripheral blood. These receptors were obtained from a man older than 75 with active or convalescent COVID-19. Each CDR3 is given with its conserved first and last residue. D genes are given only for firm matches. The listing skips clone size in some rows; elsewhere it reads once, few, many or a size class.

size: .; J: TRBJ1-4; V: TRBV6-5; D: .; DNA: TGTGCCAGCAGCCGACTGCCCGCGGGTAATGAAAAACTGTTTTTT; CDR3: CASSRLPAGNEKLFF
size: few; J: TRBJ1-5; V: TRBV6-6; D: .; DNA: TGTGCCAGCAGCCACGGGGGTGCTAGCAATCAGCCCCAGCATTTT; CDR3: CASSHGGASNQPQHF
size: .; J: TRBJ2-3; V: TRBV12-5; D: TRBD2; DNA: TGTGCTAGTGGTGGCGGACTAGCCCCAGATACGCAGTATTTT; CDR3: CASGGGLAPDTQYF
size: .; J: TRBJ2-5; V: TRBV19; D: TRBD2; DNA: TGTGCCAGTAGTGGGACTAGCGGGAATTTCGTCGGGACCCAGTACTTC; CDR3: CASSGTSGNFVGTQYF
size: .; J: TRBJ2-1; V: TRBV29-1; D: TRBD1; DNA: TGCAGCGTTGGGGACAGGGCAGATTTCTTC; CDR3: CSVGDRADFF
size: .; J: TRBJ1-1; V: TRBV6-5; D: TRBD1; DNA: TGTGCCAGCACCTGGACAGGGGGCTTCACTGAAGCTTTCTTT; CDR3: CASTWTGGFTEAFF
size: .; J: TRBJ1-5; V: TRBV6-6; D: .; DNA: TGTGCCAGCAGTCCGGGACTCCTTCAGCCCCAGCATTTT; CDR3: CASSPGLLQPQHF
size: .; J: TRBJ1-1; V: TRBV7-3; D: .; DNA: TGTGCCAGCAGCTCGACAAGTAACACTGAAGCTTTCTTT; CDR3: CASSSTSNTEAFF
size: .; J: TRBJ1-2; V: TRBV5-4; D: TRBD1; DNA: TGTGCCAGCAGCTTGCAGGGGGCCTTCTATGGCTACACCTTC; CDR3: CASSLQGAFYGYTF
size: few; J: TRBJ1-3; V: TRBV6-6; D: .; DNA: TGTGCCAGCAGTAGGGGCCTACACCAGGGAAACACCATATATTTT; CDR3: CASSRGLHQGNTIYF
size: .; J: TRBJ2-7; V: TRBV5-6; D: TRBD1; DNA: TGTGCCAGCAGCTTCCAGGTACGCAGGGGGCGCGAGCAGTACTTC; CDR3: CASSFQVRRGREQYF
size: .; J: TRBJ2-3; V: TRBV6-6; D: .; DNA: TGTGCCAGCAGTTATTACAGGGAATCAGATACGCAGTATTTT; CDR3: CASSYYRESDTQYF
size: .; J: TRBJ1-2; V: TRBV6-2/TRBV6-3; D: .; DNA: TGTGCCAGCAGTCCACAGGGTAACTATGGCTACACCTTC; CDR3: CASSPQGNYGYTF
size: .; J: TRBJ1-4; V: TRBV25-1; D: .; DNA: TGTGCCAGCAGACAGGACGTCCATGAAAAACTGTTTTTT; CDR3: CASRQDVHEKLFF
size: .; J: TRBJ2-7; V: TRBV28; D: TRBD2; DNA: TGTGCCAGCAGTTCCCCTCGACTAGCGGTCAGGAACTACGAGCAGTACTTC; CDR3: CASSSPRLAVRNYEQYF
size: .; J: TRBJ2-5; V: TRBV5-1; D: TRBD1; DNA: TGCGCCAGCAGCCGTATCCCAGGGGGTCGGGAGACCCAGTACTTC; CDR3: CASSRIPGGRETQYF
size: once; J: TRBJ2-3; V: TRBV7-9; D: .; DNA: TGTGCCAGCAGCGTGGGGCTAGATACGCAGTATTTT; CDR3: CASSVGLDTQYF
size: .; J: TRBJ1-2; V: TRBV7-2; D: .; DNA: TGTGCCAGCAGCTTAGCTTTGGGCATCTCTAACTATGGCTACACCTTC; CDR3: CASSLALGISNYGYTF
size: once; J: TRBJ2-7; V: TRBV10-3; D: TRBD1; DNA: TGTGCCACCGGGACAGGGGCTGGATACGAGCAGTACTTC; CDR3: CATGTGAGYEQYF
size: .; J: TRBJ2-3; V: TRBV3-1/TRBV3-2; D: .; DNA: TGTGCCAGCAGCCAAGTGGGCGGGGTAACAGATACGCAGTATTTT; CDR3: CASSQVGGVTDTQYF
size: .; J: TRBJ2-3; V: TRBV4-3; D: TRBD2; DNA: TGCGCCAGCAGCCAAGATGCCGGGAGGGCCGGAACGCAGTATTTT; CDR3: CASSQDAGRAGTQYF
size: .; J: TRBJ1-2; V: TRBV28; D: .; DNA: TGTGCCAGCAGTTCAGGGTCCTATGGCTACACCTTC; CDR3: CASSSGSYGYTF
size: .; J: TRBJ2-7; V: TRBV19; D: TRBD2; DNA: TGTGCCAGTAGTATAGGTCTAGCGGGGGACGAGCAGTACTTC; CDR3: CASSIGLAGDEQYF
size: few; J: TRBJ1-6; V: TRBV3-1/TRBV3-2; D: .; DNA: TGTGCCAGCAGCCGGGGGCAGTCCTATAATTCACCCCTCCACTTT; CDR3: CASSRGQSYNSPLHF
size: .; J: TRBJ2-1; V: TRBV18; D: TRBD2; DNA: TGTGCCAGCTCAAACAGCGGGAGCCTCTCCTACAATGAGCAGTTCTTC; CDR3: CASSNSGSLSYNEQFF
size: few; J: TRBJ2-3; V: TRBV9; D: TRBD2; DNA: TGTGCCAGCAGCCCCCCGGGGGGTGGTAGCACAGATACGCAGTATTTT; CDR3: CASSPPGGGSTDTQYF
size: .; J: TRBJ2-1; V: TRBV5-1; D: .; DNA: TGCGCCAGCAGCTTGGAGGCGGGGGCAGTCTACAATGAGCAGTTCTTC; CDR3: CASSLEAGAVYNEQFF
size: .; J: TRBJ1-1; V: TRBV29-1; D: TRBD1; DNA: TGCAGCGTTGAAAACCCAGCGACGACAGGGATTGAAGCTTTCTTT; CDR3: CSVENPATTGIEAFF